The rows below give T cell receptor beta chains drawn from one sample of a study of molecular identifiers for immune sequencing clone quantification. TCRdb used MiXCR to reprocess the PCR reads, holding one entry per CDR3 protein. Among a few hundred thousand distinct CDR3 sequences, 20% to 25% were seen once, and the ten largest hold about 0.78%. Sequencing input: naive CD8+ T cells from blood, with Jurkat cell RNA spiked in. The receptors were gathered from a human donor in good health. Some libraries in this study had Jurkat cell RNA spiked in. CDR3s include the opening cysteine and the closing phenylalanine or tryptophan. A D gene is named only where the DNA matches it firmly. Expanded clones get a size class; other rows say once, few or many, or leave the size out.

TRBJ1-2 NA TRBV5-6 NA CASSLTDMIYGYTF TGTGCCAGCAGCTTGACAGATATGATCTATGGCTACACCTTC
TRBJ1-1 many TRBV7-9 NA CASSLFQNTEAFF TGTGCCAGCAGCTTATTCCAGAACACTGAAGCTTTCTTT
TRBJ2-1 NA TRBV5-5 NA CASSVPPGLDEQFF TGTGCCAGCAGCGTACCACCAGGGTTAGATGAGCAGTTCTTC
TRBJ1-6 many TRBV20-1 TRBD1 CSASELDRVQLYSPLHF TGCAGTGCTTCCGAATTGGACAGGGTGCAGTTATATTCACCCCTCCACTTT
TRBJ1-2 many TRBV29-1 NA CSVEDLGQGDYGYTF TGCAGCGTTGAAGATCTGGGGCAGGGTGACTATGGCTACACCTTC
TRBJ1-2 few TRBV27 TRBD1 CASSFLNRGLNGYTF TGTGCCAGCAGTTTCCTAAACAGGGGGCTTAATGGCTACACCTTC
TRBJ1-4 NA TRBV4-1 NA CASSPQRGEWNEKPFF TGCGCCAGCAGCCCCCAGCGAGGGGAATGGAATGAAAAACCGTTTTTT
TRBJ2-6 NA TRBV3-2 NA CASSQGPPSGANVLTF TGTGCCAGCAGCCAAGGTCCTCCCTCTGGGGCCAACGTCCTGACTTTC
TRBJ2-1 few TRBV27 TRBD2 CASSASGASNEQFF TGTGCCAGCAGTGCTAGCGGAGCGTCCAATGAGCAGTTCTTC
TRBJ2-6 few TRBV28 NA CASSLPHSSSGANVLTF TGTGCCAGCAGTTTACCCCACAGCTCCTCTGGGGCCAACGTCCTGACTTTC
TRBJ1-5 many TRBV6-2/TRBV6-3 NA CASRTTEYSNQPQHF TGTGCCAGCAGGACGACAGAATATAGCAATCAGCCCCAGCATTTT
TRBJ2-2 NA TRBV9 NA CASSGPAWELSF TGTGCCAGCAGCGGACCTGCCTGGGAGCTGTCTTTT
TRBJ1-1 many TRBV11-2 NA CASSLGAPPMNTEAFF TGTGCCAGCAGCTTAGGGGCACCGCCCATGAACACTGAAGCTTTCTTT
TRBJ2-5 NA TRBV6-5 NA CASSYSDGQTQYF TGTGCCAGCAGTTACTCGGACGGTCAGACCCAGTACTTC
TRBJ1-6 many TRBV4-1 NA CASSRAGNNSPLHF TGCGCCAGCAGCCGGGCGGGGAATAATTCACCCCTCCACTTT
TRBJ2-1 few TRBV9 NA CASSVDNNEQFF TGTGCCAGCAGCGTAGATAACAATGAGCAGTTCTTC
TRBJ2-7 NA TRBV20-1 NA CSAIDGTHEQYF TGCAGTGCCATAGACGGGACTCACGAGCAGTACTTC
TRBJ2-3 few TRBV7-9 NA CASTLEGIPDTQYF TGTGCCAGCACCTTAGAGGGAATTCCGGATACGCAGTATTTT
TRBJ2-4 many TRBV20-1 NA CSAFLTGLSNIQYF TGCAGTGCTTTTCTAACGGGTCTCAGTAACATTCAGTACTTC
TRBJ2-1 few TRBV6-1 NA CASSEADGQDEQFF TGTGCCAGCAGTGAAGCGGACGGGCAAGATGAGCAGTTCTTC
TRBJ2-3 many TRBV7-9 TRBD1 CASSLERTGLDTQYF TGTGCCAGCAGCTTAGAGCGGACAGGGCTAGATACGCAGTATTTT
TRBJ2-7 NA TRBV4-1 NA CASSQVRLSSEQYF TGCGCCAGCAGCCAAGTTCGCCTGTCTTCCGAGCAGTACTTC
TRBJ1-6 few TRBV27 TRBD1 CASRPTGGNSPLHF TGTGCCAGCAGGCCGACAGGGGGCAACTCACCCCTCCACTTT
TRBJ2-7 few TRBV9 NA CASSASSSSYEQYF TGTGCCAGCAGCGCCTCTAGCTCATCCTACGAGCAGTACTTC
TRBJ2-7 many TRBV6-1 NA CASMEAGYEQYF TGTGCCAGCATGGAGGCAGGGTACGAGCAGTACTTC
TRBJ1-2 many TRBV4-3 NA CASSHGTGRTNYGYTF TGCGCCAGCAGCCATGGAACGGGGCGAACCAACTATGGCTACACCTTC
TRBJ1-1 NA TRBV4-1 NA CASSQVGPTGGNTEAFF TGCGCCAGCAGCCAGGTTGGGCCTACAGGAGGGAACACTGAAGCTTTCTTT
TRBJ1-2 many TRBV6-2/TRBV6-3 NA CASSFTRNGYTF TGTGCCAGCAGTTTCACAAGAAATGGCTACACCTTC
TRBJ2-5 few TRBV19 TRBD1 CASTKDREVETQYF TGTGCCAGTACCAAGGACAGGGAGGTAGAGACCCAGTACTTC
TRBJ2-3 few TRBV12-3/TRBV12-4 NA CASSLAAFTDTQYF TGTGCCAGCAGTTTAGCGGCCTTCACAGATACGCAGTATTTT
TRBJ2-3 many TRBV5-6 NA CASSFLEGITDTQYF TGTGCCAGCAGCTTTCTTGAGGGAATCACAGATACGCAGTATTTT
TRBJ2-3 NA TRBV20-1 NA CSALRDTQYF TGCAGTGCCCTAAGAGATACGCAGTATTTT
TRBJ2-2 NA TRBV7-9 NA CASTSHVRGAGELFF TGTGCCAGCACCTCCCACGTCAGAGGGGCCGGGGAGCTGTTTTTT
TRBJ2-3 many TRBV13 TRBD2 CASSLVLADDTQYF TGTGCCAGCAGCTTAGTCCTAGCGGACGATACGCAGTATTTT
TRBJ2-1 many TRBV7-9 TRBD2 CASSPGTSGKYSYNEQFF TGTGCCAGCAGCCCCGGGACTAGCGGGAAATACTCCTACAATGAGCAGTTCTTC
TRBJ2-7 few TRBV12-3/TRBV12-4 NA CASSLAGEAYEQYF TGTGCCAGCAGTTTAGCGGGAGAGGCGTACGAGCAGTACTTC
TRBJ1-5 few TRBV6-5 NA CASGVHSNQPQHF TGTGCCAGCGGGGTTCATAGCAATCAGCCCCAGCATTTT
TRBJ2-5 few TRBV5-8 NA CASSLVERGYQETQYF TGTGCCAGCAGCTTGGTCGAGCGAGGCTACCAAGAGACCCAGTACTTC
TRBJ1-2 few TRBV28 NA CASIPRDLGHGYTF TGTGCCAGCATTCCCCGGGACCTCGGCCATGGCTACACCTTC
TRBJ1-6 many TRBV13 NA CASSSNSPLHF TGTGCCAGCAGCTCTAATTCACCCCTCCACTTT